This T cell receptor (beta chain) was identified during a study of T cell repertoires and Cas9 in healthy adults. As for the study in general: CD4 and CD8 compartments: SpCas9-reactive T cells profiled for potency, cytotoxicity, lineage.

The CDR3 extends over 14 amino acids. The germline gives CDR1 SNHLY, CDR2 FYNNEI. V gave up 6 bases and J gave up 7 bases; unmatched junction bases: 9. This clone was observed a single time. The method was immunoSEQ multiplex PCR; TCRdb's version includes in-frame clones alone and lacks a portion of them. The sample carries tens of thousands of clones, 85% to 95% recorded once. The receptor was derived from a human donor in good health. The sample taken for sequencing was CD4+ effector T cells (CD127+, CD25-, CD137-, CD154-) from PBMCs; culture status not recorded. V is TRBV2 and J is TRBJ1-2, with TRBD1 matching over 9 bases. Here the CDR3 DNA reads TGTGCCAGCAGAACCGTAGGGACAGGGCGTGGCTACACCTTC. Protein sequence: CASRTVGTGRGYTF.